The subject of this entry is one T cell receptor (beta chain). Its antigen is not yet known. It has no much larger one-base neighbor in the sample; base qualities were not kept. The data derive from a study of blood T cell repertoires in COVID-19 (dated by TCRdb to about 2020). Background on the whole study: The collaborator samples originated in the United States, Italy and Spain and spanned the acute and convalescent phases of COVID-19. The sample metadata nearly always contained a de-identified subject ID, COVID-19 status, age in years and sex. The repertoires were made available in a free public database intended to serve as a resource for research on the immune response to SARS-CoV-2. Subjects who had been exposed to COVID-19, were actively infected with it, or had recovered from it provided the deeply sampled blood TCRbeta repertoires that made up the dataset. The samples were drawn from the first 160 participants of the ongoing ImmuneRACE study and from 1,254 subjects provided by 6 global collaborators. Where available, HLA class I and class II types were taken from metadata supplied by the sample provider and were not determined by assay-based typing. The prospective study material was composed of cDNA or gDNA derived from T cells, B-cell-depleted T cells, or PBMCs. General conclusions and limits of the study: How much clinical and demographic metadata was included differed by source and by participant, and the metadata was provided uncurated.

TCRbeta CDR3 regions were amplified from genomic DNA using the immunoSEQ Assay, a bias-controlled multiplex PCR. The paper's processing steps were these. The number of nucleated cells in each sample was estimated by amplification of reference gene primers within the assay. To quantify the absolute abundance of each unique TCRbeta CDR3 rearrangement, sequence reads were collapsed and filtered. For each sample, productive Simpson clonality was calculated as the square root of Simpson's diversity index across productive rearrangements. TCRdb took this table from immuneACCESS and kept in-frame rearrangements with V and J called. Such tables lack part of the clones; where checked against another copy, unresolved V genes explain under half of the gap, and the rest is unexplained. V and J calls and clone size are as listed in that table; D and trimming were resolved from the DNA. The sample table lists approximately 250,000 clones, approximately 88% of them with a count of one. Roughly 1.2% of the sample belongs to the ten largest clones.

Participants in the prospective study were enrolled through a virtual design, were aged about 18 to 100 years, and lived in roughly 26 United States geographic areas. Cohort assignment in the prospective study relied on participant-reported clinical history from a screening survey and a study questionnaire. Each participant in the prospective study had whole blood, serum and a nasopharyngeal or oropharyngeal swab collected by mobile phlebotomists. Additional blood draws and questionnaires over an approximately 2-month period could optionally be provided by prospective study participants. Prospective study blood samples were shipped either frozen or at room temperature before DNA extraction. The CDR3, from cysteine to phenylalanine, totals 12 residues. The DNA shown is the 36-base CDR3, in frame from base 1. The V and J ends are trimmed by 7 bases and 8 bases, leaving 14 bases between them. According to the germline V gene, CDR1 reads MNHEY and CDR2 reads SVGAGI.

The TCR was taken from a middle-aged woman with acute COVID-19. The rearrangement combines TRBV6-5 with TRBJ1-2; no confident D gene assignment can be made. The sample was PBMCs or T cells enriched from blood (not recorded which). The sequenced DNA: TGTGCCAGCAACACGCGCGACACAGGCTACACCTTC. Its translation is CASNTRDTGYTF.